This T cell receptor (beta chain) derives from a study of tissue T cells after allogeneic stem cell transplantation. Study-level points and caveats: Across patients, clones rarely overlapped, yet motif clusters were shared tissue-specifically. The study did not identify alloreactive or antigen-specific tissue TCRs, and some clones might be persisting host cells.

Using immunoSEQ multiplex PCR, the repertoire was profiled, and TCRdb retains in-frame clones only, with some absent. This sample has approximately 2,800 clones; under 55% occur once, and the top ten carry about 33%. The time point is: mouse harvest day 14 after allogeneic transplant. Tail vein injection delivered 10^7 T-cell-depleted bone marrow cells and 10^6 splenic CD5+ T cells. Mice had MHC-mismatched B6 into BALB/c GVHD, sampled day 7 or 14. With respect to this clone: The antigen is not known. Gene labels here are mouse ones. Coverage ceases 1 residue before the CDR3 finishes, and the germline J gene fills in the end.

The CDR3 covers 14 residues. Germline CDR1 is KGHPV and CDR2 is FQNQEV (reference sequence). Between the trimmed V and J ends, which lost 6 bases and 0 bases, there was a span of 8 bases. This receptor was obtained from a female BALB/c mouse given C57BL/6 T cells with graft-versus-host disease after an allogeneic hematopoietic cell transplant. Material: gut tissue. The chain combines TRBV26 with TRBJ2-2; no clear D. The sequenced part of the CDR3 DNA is TGTGCCAGCAGGTCGACTTCAAACACCGGGCAGCTCTAC. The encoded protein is CASRSTSNTGQLY. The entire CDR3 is CASRSTSNTGQLYF.